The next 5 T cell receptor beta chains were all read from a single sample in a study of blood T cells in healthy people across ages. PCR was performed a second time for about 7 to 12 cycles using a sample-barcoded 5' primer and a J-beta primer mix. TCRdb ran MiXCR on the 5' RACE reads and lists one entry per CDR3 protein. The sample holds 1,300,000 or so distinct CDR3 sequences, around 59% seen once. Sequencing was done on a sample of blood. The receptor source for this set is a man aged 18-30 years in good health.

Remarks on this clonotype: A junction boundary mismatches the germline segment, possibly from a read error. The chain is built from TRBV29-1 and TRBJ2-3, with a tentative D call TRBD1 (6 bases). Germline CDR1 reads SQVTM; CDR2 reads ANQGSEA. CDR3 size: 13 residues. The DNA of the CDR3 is TGCAGCGTTGTTGGGACACAGATAGATACGCGGTATTTT. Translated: CSVVGTQIDTRYF.

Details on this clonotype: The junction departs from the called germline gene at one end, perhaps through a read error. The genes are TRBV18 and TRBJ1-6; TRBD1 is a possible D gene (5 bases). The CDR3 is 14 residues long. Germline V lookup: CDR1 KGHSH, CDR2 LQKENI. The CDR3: CTSSPRGSNSPLHF. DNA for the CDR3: TGTACCAGCTCACCTAGGGGTTCTAATTCACCCCTCCACTTT.

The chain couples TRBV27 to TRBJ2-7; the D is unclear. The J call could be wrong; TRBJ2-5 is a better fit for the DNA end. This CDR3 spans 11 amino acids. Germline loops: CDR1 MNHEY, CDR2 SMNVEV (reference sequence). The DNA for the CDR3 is TGTGCCAGCACCTCTATGGGGACCCAGTACTTC. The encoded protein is CASTSMGTQYF.

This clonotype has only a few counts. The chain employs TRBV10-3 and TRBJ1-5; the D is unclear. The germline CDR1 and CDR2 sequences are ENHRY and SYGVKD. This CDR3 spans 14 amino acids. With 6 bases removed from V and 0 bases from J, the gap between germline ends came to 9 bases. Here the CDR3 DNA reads TGTGCCATCAGCCCCTCGGTTAGCAATCAGCCCCAGCATTTT. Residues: CAISPSVSNQPQHF.

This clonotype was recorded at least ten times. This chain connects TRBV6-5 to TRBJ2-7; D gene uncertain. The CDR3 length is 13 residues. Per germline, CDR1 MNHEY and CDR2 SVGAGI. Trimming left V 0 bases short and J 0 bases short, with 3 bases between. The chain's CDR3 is CASSYSDSYEQYF. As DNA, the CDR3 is TGTGCCAGCAGTTACTCGGACTCCTACGAGCAGTACTTC.